Following are 25 T cell receptor beta chains from one sample sequenced in a study of early stage breast cancer tumors. Using immunoSEQ multiplex PCR, the repertoire was profiled, and TCRdb retains in-frame clones only, with some absent. Here the sample spans 30,000 to 35,000 clones, roughly 80% being singletons. The sequencing sample was made of blood. All receptors derive from a person aged 40 to 49 with breast cancer.

The chain recombines TRBV11-3 with TRBJ2-1, with 9 nucleotides matching TRBD2. This CDR3 contains 15 residues. V gave up 4 bases and J gave up 6 bases; unmatched junction bases: 7. Per the germline V gene, CDR1 is SGHNT and CDR2 is YENEEA. For the CDR3, the DNA is TGTGCCAGCAGCTACCTAGCGGGGAGCCCCAATGAGCAGTTCTTC. It is translated as CASSYLAGSPNEQFF.

This chain links TRBV7-2 with TRBJ1-1; possible D gene TRBD1, 6 bases. V lost 1 base, J lost 10 bases, and 16 bases lay in between. The CDR3 extends over 14 amino acids. Germline V gene lookup returns CDR1 SGHTA and CDR2 FQGNSA. This CDR3 reads CASSLVRGGRGAFF. In DNA form, the CDR3 reads TGTGCCAGCAGCTTAGTGAGAGGGGGGAGGGGAGCTTTCTTT. The variable domain in full, with the rest retrieved from reference TRBV7-2 and TRBJ1-1, is GAGVSQSPSNKVTEKGKDVELRCDPISGHTALYWYRQSLGQGLEFLIYFQGNSAPDKSGLPSDRFSAERTGGSVSTLTIQRTQQEDSAVYLCASSLVRGGRGAFFGQGTRLTVV.

The chain employs TRBV11-2 and TRBJ1-1, with D possibly matching TRBD1 (5 bases). The germline CDR1 and CDR2 sequences are SGHAT and FQNNGV. V lost 1 base, J lost 4 bases, and 13 bases lay in between. This CDR3 contains 15 residues. The CDR3 DNA is TGTGCCAGCAGCTTAGTCTCGGGGCTTGGCACTGAAGCTTTCTTT. The encoded protein is CASSLVSGLGTEAFF.

The chain uses TRBV7-9 and TRBJ2-1; possibly TRBD1 for D (5 bases). With 2 bases removed from V and 5 bases from J, the gap between germline ends came to 13 bases. The CDR3 covers 15 residues. The germline V gene encodes CDR1 SEHNR and CDR2 FQNEAQ (reference sequence). CDR3 sequence: CASSLSGLSHNEQFF. The DNA of the CDR3 is TGTGCCAGCAGCTTATCAGGGTTATCCCACAATGAGCAGTTCTTC.

The gene calls are TRBV5-1 and TRBJ2-3, with D possibly matching TRBD2 (5 bases). Germline CDR1 is SGHRS and CDR2 is YFSETQ. The CDR3 is 14 residues long. V was trimmed by 3 bases and J by 2 bases, leaving 10 bases between them. CDR3 region: CASSSGGLTDTQYF. The CDR3 DNA is TGCGCCAGCAGCTCTGGAGGCCTCACAGATACGCAGTATTTT. Drawing the rest from reference TRBV5-1 and TRBJ2-3, the complete variable domain is KAGVTQTPRYLIKTRGQQVTLSCSPISGHRSVSWYQQTPGQGLQFLFEYFSETQRNKGNFPGRFSGRQFSNSRSEMNVSTLELGDSALYLCASSSGGLTDTQYFGPGTRLTVL.

This chain links TRBV5-1 with TRBJ2-2, with TRBD1 matching 9 bases. Per the germline V gene, CDR1 is SGHRS and CDR2 is YFSETQ. V lost 0 bases, J lost 5 bases, and 8 bases stayed unmatched. This CDR3 contains 17 residues. The chain's CDR3 is CASSLAPGQGWTGELFF. DNA for the CDR3: TGCGCCAGCAGCTTGGCCCCGGGACAGGGATGGACCGGGGAGCTGTTTTTT.

The chain combines TRBV19 with TRBJ2-5, with TRBD1 as a possible D gene (6 bases). CDR1 and CDR2 (germline): LNHDA, SQIVND (reference sequence). The CDR3 spans 16 residues. Trimming shortened V by 3 bases and J by 5 bases, and 19 bases separated the two germline ends. The CDR3 is CASSIPSGVAGETQYF. CDR3 sequence (DNA): TGTGCCAGTAGTATCCCCTCAGGGGTAGCTGGGGAGACCCAGTACTTC.

The chain has TRBV7-3 and TRBJ2-5, with a weak D call TRBD2 (7 bases). CDR3 length equals 17 residues. The germline CDR1 and CDR2 sequences are SGHTA and FQGTGA. Trimming took 5 bases from V and 4 from J, leaving 23 bases between them. The DNA of the CDR3 is TGTGCCAGCAGCCCATTCCCTCGAGGGGGGGTTGGAGAGACCCAGTACTTC. It specifies CASSPFPRGGVGETQYF.

The gene calls are TRBV19 and TRBJ1-2; D ambiguous. The CDR3 contains 14 residues. Germline values: CDR1 LNHDA, CDR2 SQIVND (reference sequence). The germline V and J ends were trimmed by 7 bases and 0 bases, with 12 bases remaining between them. CDR3 in amino acids: CASKDLRANYGYTF. The CDR3 region has the DNA TGTGCCAGTAAAGACCTGCGAGCTAACTATGGCTACACCTTC.

The genes are TRBV5-1 and TRBJ1-1, with D perhaps TRBD1 (6 bases). The V gene's germline CDR1 is SGHRS and CDR2 YFSETQ. Trimming stripped 6 bases from V and 1 base from J, with 19 bases between. The CDR3 length is 16 residues. The CDR3 DNA is TGCGCCAGCACCCTACAGGGTAGAGGAGGGAACACTGAAGCTTTCTTT. Its protein is CASTLQGRGGNTEAFF. Using reference TRBV5-1 and TRBJ1-1 for the parts outside the CDR3, the full variable domain is KAGVTQTPRYLIKTRGQQVTLSCSPISGHRSVSWYQQTPGQGLQFLFEYFSETQRNKGNFPGRFSGRQFSNSRSEMNVSTLELGDSALYLCASTLQGRGGNTEAFFGQGTRLTVV.

A few counts support this clone. The rearrangement joins TRBV5-1 to TRBJ1-3; D perhaps matches TRBD1 (6 bases). Per germline, CDR1 SGHRS and CDR2 YFSETQ. The CDR3 is 16 amino acids. The V gene lost 0 bases and the J gene lost 0 bases, with 10 bases spanning the gap. The CDR3 spells CASSLGGLHSGNTIYF. As DNA, the CDR3 is TGCGCCAGCAGCTTGGGGGGGCTTCACTCTGGAAACACCATATATTTT. The full variable domain, with the rest looked up from reference TRBV5-1 and TRBJ1-3, is KAGVTQTPRYLIKTRGQQVTLSCSPISGHRSVSWYQQTPGQGLQFLFEYFSETQRNKGNFPGRFSGRQFSNSRSEMNVSTLELGDSALYLCASSLGGLHSGNTIYFGEGSWLTVV.

The chain couples TRBV11-2 to TRBJ2-7; TRBD1 agrees at 8 bases. Germline V gives CDR1 SGHAT, CDR2 FQNNGV. This CDR3 is 16 amino acids long. The J segment lost 3 bases and the V segment lost 1 base, leaving 8 bases of the junction unmatched. The CDR3, as DNA: TGTGCCAGCAGCTTAGGGAGGACAGGGATCGACTACGAGCAGTACTTC. Translating it yields CASSLGRTGIDYEQYF.

This clone was seen more than once but under ten times. The chain employs TRBV6-5 and TRBJ2-5; D might be TRBD2 (6 bases). Trimming pared 4 bases from V and 3 bases from J, leaving 15 bases between. Germline CDR1 MNHEY, CDR2 SVGAGI. The CDR3 spans 15 residues. DNA for the CDR3: TGTGCCAGCAGTTCTAGCCTAGCGACTAAAGAGACCCAGTACTTC. Translation gives CASSSSLATKETQYF.

The genes are TRBV30 and TRBJ1-1; 7 bases are a match to TRBD1. The CDR3 spans 13 residues. The J segment lost 6 bases and the V segment lost 3 bases, leaving 7 bases of the junction unmatched. CDR1 and CDR2 (germline): GTSNPN, SVGIG (reference sequence). The CDR3 sequence is CAWSDRALSEAFF. DNA of the CDR3: TGTGCCTGGAGCGACAGGGCTTTGTCTGAAGCTTTCTTT.

This chain connects TRBV19 to TRBJ1-1; the match to TRBD1 covers 8 bases. Per germline, CDR1 LNHDA and CDR2 SQIVND (reference sequence). Unmatched junction bases numbered 7, after V lost 7 bases and J lost 3 bases. This CDR3 contains 14 residues. The CDR3: CASKPWDRHTEAFF. The CDR3 DNA reads as TGTGCCAGTAAGCCCTGGGACAGGCACACTGAAGCTTTCTTT.

Details on this clone: The sample has other DNA sequences that encode this CDR3 too. The J gene is TRBJ1-4, the V gene TRBV7-2; D perhaps matches TRBD1 (5 bases). V lost 4 bases to trimming and J lost 7 bases, with 16 bases between them. Germline V gives CDR1 SGHTA, CDR2 FQGNSA. The CDR3 is made up of 15 amino acids. The CDR3 DNA follows: TGTGCCAGCAGCTCCCCCGGGACCGGAGTTGAAAAACTGTTTTTT. This sequence encodes CASSSPGTGVEKLFF.

The chain couples TRBV10-3 to TRBJ1-2; a weak D match, TRBD1 (5 bases). Looked up from germline, CDR1 is ENHRY and CDR2 is SYGVKD. The CDR3 sequence is 15 residues long. The germline V and J ends were trimmed by 0 bases and 6 bases, with 14 bases remaining between them. The CDR3 here is CAISESVGGFDGYTF. The DNA of the CDR3 is TGTGCCATCAGTGAGTCGGTTGGGGGATTCGATGGCTACACCTTC.

This chain uses TRBV6-6 with TRBJ1-1; D gene ambiguous. V was clipped by 2 bases and J by 0 bases, with 7 bases between them. This CDR3 spans 14 amino acids. The germline CDR1 and CDR2 sequences are MNHNY and SVGAGI (reference sequence). The CDR3 sequence is CASSYGRLNTEAFF. In DNA, the CDR3 is TGTGCCAGCAGTTACGGGCGGTTGAACACTGAAGCTTTCTTT.

In its sample, this clone ranks as medium-sized. The chain uses TRBV14 and TRBJ1-3; tentatively, D is TRBD1 (6 bases). CDR3 size: 15 residues. Germline lookup yields CDR1 SGHDN and CDR2 FVKESK. V shed 6 bases and J shed 1 base, with 13 bases lying between them. CDR3 in amino acids: CASSAGTRSGNTIYF. CDR3 DNA: TGTGCCAGCAGTGCCGGGACAAGGTCTGGAAACACCATATATTTT.

The V and J genes are TRBV7-2 and TRBJ2-4; 7 nucleotides agree with TRBD2. The CDR3 is made up of 15 amino acids. J was trimmed by 9 bases and V by 1 base; bases with no gene match: 9. Germline values: CDR1 SGHTA, CDR2 FQGNSA. DNA for the CDR3: TGTGCCAGCAGCTTAGGCCCTCAACGGGAGGCCATTCAGTACTTC. Translated: CASSLGPQREAIQYF. Variable domain in full (rest from reference TRBV7-2 and TRBJ2-4): GAGVSQSPSNKVTEKGKDVELRCDPISGHTALYWYRQSLGQGLEFLIYFQGNSAPDKSGLPSDRFSAERTGGSVSTLTIQRTQQEDSAVYLCASSLGPQREAIQYFGAGTRLSVL.

The V and J genes are TRBV27 and TRBJ2-1; 9 nucleotides align to TRBD1. V lost 5 bases, J lost 5 bases, and 4 bases stayed unmatched. This CDR3 has 14 residues. Germline lookup yields CDR1 MNHEY and CDR2 SMNVEV (reference sequence). CDR3 sequence (DNA): TGTGCCAGCAGTCGGTGGGACAGGGACAATGAGCAGTTCTTC. The encoded protein is CASSRWDRDNEQFF.

This chain links TRBV10-3 with TRBJ1-2; weak D call: TRBD1 (6 bases). Trimming removed 3 bases from V and 8 bases from J, with 22 bases in between. Germline CDR1 is ENHRY and CDR2 is SYGVKD. The CDR3 runs 16 residues. The CDR3 DNA sequence: TGTGCCATCAGTGAAGGTGCTAGTGGGCAGGGGACCGGCTACACCTTC. Translation: CAISEGASGQGTGYTF.

This clone is labeled as medium-sized. Different DNA sequences within this sample yield the same CDR3. The genes are TRBV5-4 and TRBJ2-1, with D perhaps given as TRBD1 or TRBD2 (5 bases each). The CDR3 is 15 residues long. V lost 0 bases, J lost 1 base, and 8 bases lay in between. Germline CDR1 reads SGHNT; CDR2 reads YYREEE (reference sequence). The CDR3 DNA follows: TGTGCCAGCAGCTTGGGTGGGGGTTCCTACAATGAGCAGTTCTTC. Its protein is CASSLGGGSYNEQFF.

Here the CDR3 reads CASSFGTHNQPQHF. The CDR3, as DNA: TGTGCCAGCAGCTTCGGGACACACAATCAGCCCCAGCATTTT. V and J are TRBV7-8 and TRBJ1-5, with D perhaps TRBD1 (6 bases). This CDR3 contains 14 residues. V lost 3 bases and J lost 3, with 9 bases in between. Germline assignment: CDR1 SGHVS and CDR2 FQNEAQ.

The CDR3 is CASSQDRDFLAREQFF. The CDR3 coding sequence is TGCGCCAGCAGCCAAGATCGGGATTTCCTAGCACGTGAGCAGTTCTTC. The rearrangement uses TRBV4-3 and TRBJ2-1, with D tentatively TRBD2 (5 bases). This CDR3 has 16 amino acids. V dropped 0 bases and J dropped 9 bases, with 18 bases sitting between them. Germline values: CDR1 LGHNA, CDR2 YSLEER.